This T cell receptor (beta chain) is from a study of blood T cell repertoires in COVID-19. On the study more broadly: The United States, Italy and Spain were the sources of the acute and convalescent COVID-19 samples.

Generated by immunoSEQ multiplex PCR, the TCRdb table keeps only in-frame clones and is missing some. The table shows about 60,000 clones, with approximately 91% occurring only once. Germline V lookup: CDR1 SGHNT, CDR2 YYREEE (reference sequence). The V and J ends lost 4 bases and 3 bases, in that order; junction bases with no gene match: 6. The CDR3 runs 14 residues. Sequences were obtained from peripheral blood. The J gene is TRBJ1-1, the V gene TRBV5-4, with 7 bases that match TRBD1. The sequence came from a man in his 70s with acute or convalescent COVID-19. Here the CDR3 reads CASSPRDRDTEAFF. CDR3 nucleotides: TGTGCCAGCAGCCCTCGAGACAGGGACACTGAAGCTTTCTTT.